A few counts support the clone carrying this T cell receptor beta chain. V shed 7 bases and J shed 4 bases, with 23 bases lying between them. Germline loops: CDR1 SGHRS, CDR2 YFSETQ. This CDR3 is 16 amino acids long. The record originates from a study of blood T cells in healthy people across ages. With a J-beta primer mix and a sample-barcoded 5' primer, a second PCR ran about 7 to 11 cycles. TCRdb used MiXCR to reprocess the 5' RACE reads, holding one entry per CDR3 protein. The sample holds approximately 810,000 distinct CDR3 sequences, roughly 34% seen once. The authors isolated at least 6 million PBMCs per sample.

This chain links TRBV5-1 with TRBJ1-1; D ambiguous. The TCR sequence derives from a man aged 18 to 29 in good health. Sequencing was carried out using blood. In nucleotides, the CDR3 is TGCGCCAGCGCGGACCATAAGGACTCACTGGGCACTGAAGCTTTCTTT. Protein: CASADHKDSLGTEAFF.